This T cell receptor (beta chain) derives from a study of blood T cell repertoires in COVID-19. In the study overall: The United States, Italy and Spain provided the acute and convalescent COVID-19 samples. The analysed material was cDNA or gDNA that came from T cells, B-cell-depleted T cells, or PBMCs.

In the authors' methods: Nucleated cell counts were estimated from reference gene primer amplification. Profiling relied on immunoSEQ multiplex PCR, and the TCRdb table lists in-frame clones only, not all of them. V and J calls and clone size are copied from that table; D and trimming were computed from the DNA. The sample yields approximately 70,000 clones, about 91% seen once. Followed longitudinally, the Seattle patients had been enrolled during active infection. Germline V lookup: CDR1 DFQATT, CDR2 SNEGSKA (reference sequence). The length of the CDR3 is 11 residues. The sample was peripheral blood. The receptor was derived from a man aged 35 to 55 with COVID-19, enrolled during active disease. The J gene is TRBJ2-7, the V gene TRBV20-1, with 7 bases aligning to TRBD2. CDR3 region: CRLAGSYEQYF. The DNA of the CDR3 is TGCAGATTAGCGGGCTCCTACGAGCAGTACTTC.